This TCR beta chain was obtained from a study of cytomegalovirus exposure and HLA in healthy donors (dated by TCRdb to 2015 to 2018). Background for the entire study: An earlier analysis of some 600 of the donors reported approximately 280 Gb of sequence data and around 120 million unique TCR beta sequences obtained from approximately 180 million T cells. The study combined high-throughput TCR immunosequencing, statistical association of individual TCRs with disease status, and machine learning to predict cytomegalovirus infection status. To decide whether each TCR beta V gene segment behaved as functional or pseudogenic, an earlier analysis of approximately 590 of the donors relied on high-throughput TCR beta sequencing. Rather than drawing on any new phenotypic data, the later analysis identified candidate immune exposures from TCR beta sequences and the way those sequences occurred across donors. Donor age, sex, ethnicity and CMV serostatus were compiled together with the repertoire data. Across 300 to 500 genotyped donors of the cohort, an average of about 240,000 unique TCR beta nucleotide sequences per donor were sequenced, and approximately 17% of those sequences were non-productive. The study was designed to test whether signatures of past pathogen exposure could be identified by cataloging public T cell receptors. Genome-wide SNP genotypes for about three fifths of the roughly 670 donors were used in a later genetic analysis, which treated that subset as a discovery cohort. In addition to the first cohort of approximately 650 subjects, a separate validation cohort of 120 different subjects was used. Roughly 300 gigabases of sequencing data and around 88 million unique TCR sequences made up an early release that covered approximately 650 HLA-typed donors. A handful of DR-DQ haplotypes were treated as single units for association and clustering because of strong linkage in the cohort. The study used immunosequencing to profile the T cell repertoires of 666 subjects and linked those repertoires to cytomegalovirus serostatus. To study patterns of TCR occurrence, a later analysis re-analyzed previously published TCR beta repertoires from more than 550 donors and added high-resolution HLA genotyping. HLA typing covered class I and class II loci at four-digit resolution. The number of typed donors differed by locus: about 620-630 for A, B, C, DRB1 and DQB1; 500 to 550 for DQA1; 606 for DPA1; and 400 to 480 for DPB1. Of the approximately 400 genotyped donors, approximately 83% fell in the genetic ancestry cluster associated with self-reported Caucasian donors. Every repertoire in the discovery cohort had been generated on one and the same sequencing platform.

About this clone: The clone's antigen remains unknown. Base-call qualities are not available, and no considerably larger clone is one nucleotide away.

In total, 600 or so healthy bone marrow donors made up the cohort. At the time of sampling, every cohort member was nominally healthy, though immune exposures that went unrecorded were likely present. The donor was CMV seronegative and belonged to the group of roughly 330 seronegative cohort members. A peripheral blood sample was collected from each donor, and TCR beta sequencing was performed on peripheral blood mononuclear cells. Genomic DNA extraction from the blood cell samples was performed with the Qiagen DNeasy Blood Extraction Kit. Overall study results and their limits: In a later analysis, over 15,000 TCR beta sequences were associated with specific HLA alleles at a false discovery rate of 0.05. Correlated functional status among segregating V segments might be attributable to linkage disequilibrium, but an unknown experimental factor could not be ruled out. Compared with the roughly 700-donor mean, donors in an Asian-associated ancestry cluster had fewer N-insertions in productive TCRs, according to a later genetic analysis. In a later analysis, several top co-occurrence clusters were reported to appear linked to parvovirus B19, influenza, CMV and Epstein-Barr virus. The classifier was reported to diagnose cytomegalovirus status with high specificity and sensitivity in both the original cohort and the validation cohort. Because counts were too low, 15 to 20 rarely observed V segments, including chromosome 9 orphons, were excluded from the earlier analysis of 500 to 700 of the donors. Roughly uniform sequencing depth across donors was assumed in presence/absence analyses, although this assumption may not hold. Because HLA typing was missing for some donors at each locus, association tests included only the typed subset. An association between a missense DCLRE1C variant and V-gene and J-gene trimming of TCR beta chains was found in a later genetic analysis and replicated in an independent cohort. The authors suggested that the approach could potentially be extended to other disease states and immunological phenotypes. A total of 150 or so TCR beta chains were listed by the study as associated with cytomegalovirus. Most TCR sequences were observed very rarely across donors, whereas some public TCRs were present in many individuals. Some IMGT-functional V segments, including TRBV6-2 and TRBV6-3, could not be told apart with the 87-base-pair reads, so those segments were excluded. In a later analysis, HLA-associated TCR beta chains were found to be more clonally expanded and to have lower generation probabilities than equally common non-associated chains. According to a later analysis, TCR association rates differed among HLA loci, with DRB1 alleles showing the most associated TCRs and HLA-C alleles showing the fewest. The sequencing pipeline was judged likely to have produced a cluster of highly shared sequence variants as a technical artifact. A few of the identified cytomegalovirus-associated TCR beta chains were confirmed in vitro to be specific for cytomegalovirus antigens. For the cohort, immune exposure information was limited to CMV serostatus. Most CMV-associated TCR beta chains appeared to be HLA-restricted in a later analysis, and the HLA associations seemed to be driven largely by CMV exposure. This cohort had only TCR beta chains sequenced, and the lack of alpha or paired-chain data limited which features could be detected. Assigning TCR associations to individual alleles was difficult when HLA alleles, especially DR and DQ, strongly co-occurred. A further reported finding was that TCR beta sequences accurately predicted the HLA-A and HLA-B alleles for most subjects in the first cohort. In an earlier analysis of roughly 500 of the donors, most TCR beta V segments appeared in productive rearrangements about 87% or about 30% of the time, broadly matching IMGT annotations.

The CDR1 and CDR2 encoded by the germline V gene are SGHVS and FNYEAQ. Measured from the cysteine to the phenylalanine, the CDR3 is 15 residues long. CDR3 DNA is the only sequence kept; it has 45 bases, read in frame from the first base. Trimming removed 1 base from V and 6 bases from J; the gene matches leave 3 bases unexplained. Library prep was done by the immunoSEQ multiplex PCR assay. The multiplex PCR relied on a mix of 60 forward primers for TCR Vbeta segments and 13 reverse primers for TCR Jbeta segments. Amplification of the CDR3 region of rearranged TCR beta genes was performed with a multiplex PCR assay on genomic DNA. On the Illumina HiSeq System, the amplified TCR beta libraries were sequenced as 87-base-pair reads. The original methods were these. A later analysis tallied around 87 million unique TCR beta chains across the 640 or so repertoires, and approximately 12 million of those chains were shared by two or more donors. To remove PCR and sequencing errors, raw reads were error-corrected and collapsed into unique sequences using a nearest-neighbor algorithm that merged closely related sequences. Alignment of CDR3 sequences to IMGT reference sequences was used to assign V, D and J gene segments. For a sequence to be retained, at least a six-nucleotide match to both a V gene segment and a J gene segment was required. A rearrangement was called productive if the CDR3 had no stop codons and remained in frame with V and J, and every other rearrangement was called non-productive. CDR3 was defined by IMGT convention, running from the second conserved V-encoded cysteine to the conserved J-encoded phenylalanine. In an earlier analysis of just under 600 of the donors, sequences lacking an unambiguous match to a single V gene segment were excluded. In an earlier analysis of around 590 of the donors, a V segment was called functional when productive rearrangements were above 56.7%, and segregating when the standard deviation between donors exceeded 5%. A statistical classification framework was developed to diagnose cytomegalovirus status using the catalog of TCR beta chain sequences. In a later analysis, V and J genes were assigned by comparing TCR nucleotide sequences against IMGT/GENE-DB human TR gene sequences. A later analysis assigned CDR3 sequences and most-parsimonious VDJ recombination scenarios with the TCRdist pipeline. In a later analysis, every TCR beta chain was defined by the combination of its CDR3 amino acid sequence and its V-gene family, and reads without a unique V-gene family were dropped. A later analysis removed 592 highly shared, low-generation-probability nucleotide sequences to deal with suspected cross-contamination and a sequencing artifact. In a later analysis, a clonal expansion index for each public chain was calculated from normalized within-repertoire ranks of inferred template counts. In a later analysis, generation probabilities were computed using a VDJ recombination model fitted to out-of-frame rearrangements, and the results were checked against IGoR. A later analysis scored TCR-TCR, TCR-HLA and TCR-CMV co-occurrence with hypergeometric tests, applying a repertoire-size bias correction to TCR pairs. A later analysis estimated false discovery rates by permuting HLA or CMV assignments 20 times. A later analysis grouped co-occurring TCRs with DBSCAN, adding TCRdist sequence similarity when clustering within HLA-allele-positive subsets. For co-occurrence clustering, repertoires with fewer than 30,000 or more than 120,000 public chains were excluded, along with roughly five repertoires with anomalous nucleotide sharing. In TCRdb, the immuneACCESS table is reduced to in-frame sequences with V and J assigned. These tables do not hold every clone; where another copy was compared, an unresolved V gene accounts for under half, and the others remain unexplained. For V, J and clone size, that table is used; D and trimming come from the DNA. In all, the sample holds some 160,000 clones, and under 85% of those were seen once. The ten biggest clones cover roughly 1.7% of the sample.

Material for sequencing was PBMCs. The chain links TRBV7-6 with TRBJ1-5; 10 nucleotides in the junction match TRBD1. The receptor comes from a woman aged 30 to 39 in good health and CMV-seronegative. The CDR3 is CASSLEGQGVQPQHF. Here is the DNA: TGTGCCAGCAGCTTAGAAGGACAGGGGGTTCAGCCCCAGCATTTT.